This T cell receptor beta chain originates from a study of blood T cells in healthy people across ages. Points from the study as a whole: Long-lived and aged donors differed, with more naive CD4+ cells and higher diversity in the long-lived.

The V gene's germline CDR1 is MNHEY and CDR2 SVGAGI. The CDR3 is 15 residues long. Between the trimmed V and J ends, which lost 2 bases and 9 bases, there was a span of 17 bases. This clonotype came up a few times. As yet, its antigen is unknown. Donors were systemically healthy Caucasian individuals from Russia aged about 6 to 90 years. A J-beta primer mix and a sample-barcoded 5' primer were used in a second PCR of roughly 6 to 11 cycles. Individual samples furnished no less than 2.5 million CDR3-containing paired-end reads apiece. TCRdb itself ran the 5' RACE reads through MiXCR, one entry per CDR3 protein. Of 1.5 million to 2 million distinct CDR3 sequences in the sample, approximately 39% were seen once.

Material for sequencing was blood. The chain combines TRBV6-5 with TRBJ2-1; maybe TRBD1 (6 bases). The receptor was derived from a human donor in good health. CDR3 loop: CASSYMGAQAGEQFF. As DNA, the CDR3 is TGTGCCAGCAGTTACATGGGGGCGCAGGCTGGTGAGCAGTTCTTC.